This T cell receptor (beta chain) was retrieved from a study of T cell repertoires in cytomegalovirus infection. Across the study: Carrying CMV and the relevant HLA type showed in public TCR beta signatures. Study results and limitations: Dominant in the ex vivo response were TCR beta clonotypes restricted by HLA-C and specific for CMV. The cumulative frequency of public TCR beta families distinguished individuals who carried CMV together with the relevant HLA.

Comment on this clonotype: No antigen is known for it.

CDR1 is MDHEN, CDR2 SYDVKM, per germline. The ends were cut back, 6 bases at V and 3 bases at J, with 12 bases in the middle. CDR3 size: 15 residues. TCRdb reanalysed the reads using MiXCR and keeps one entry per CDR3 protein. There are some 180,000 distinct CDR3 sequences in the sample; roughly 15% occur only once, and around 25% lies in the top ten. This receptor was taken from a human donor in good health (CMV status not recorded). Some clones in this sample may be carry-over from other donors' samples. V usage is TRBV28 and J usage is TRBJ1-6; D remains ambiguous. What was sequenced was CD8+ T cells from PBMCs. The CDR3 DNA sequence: TGTGCCAGCAGCCCAGATGAGCGCTATAATTCACCCCTCCACTTT. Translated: CASSPDERYNSPLHF.